One sample yielded the 8 T cell receptor beta chains listed below, sequenced in a study of shared clonotypes between healthy human individuals. This table comes from immunoSEQ multiplex PCR, and its TCRdb copy is limited to in-frame clones, with some not included. The sample has over 1.4 million clones, 96% seen once. Source material: naive CD4+ T cells sorted from blood. As for subset: CD45RA+ positively selected. These TCRs come from a young man in good health.

The rearrangement joins TRBV28 to TRBJ1-1; 10 bases fit TRBD1. The CDR3 length is 15 residues. With V trimmed by 5 bases and J by 5 bases, 8 bases remained unmatched. Per germline, CDR1 MDHEN and CDR2 SYDVKM. CDR3 in DNA: TGTGCCAGCAGTCCTCGGACAGGGGGAAAAACTGAAGCTTTCTTT. This encodes CASSPRTGGKTEAFF.

The chain has TRBV7-2 and TRBJ2-5, with a weak D call TRBD1 (5 bases). CDR3 length: 16 amino acids. Germline CDR1 SGHTA, CDR2 FQGNSA. Trimming pared 5 bases from V and 6 bases from J, leaving 22 bases between. The CDR3 bases are TGTGCCAGCAGCCCCAGATGGTGGCAGGGTCAACAGACCCAGTACTTC. Protein product: CASSPRWWQGQQTQYF.

This chain connects TRBV29-1 to TRBJ2-5, with no clear D. Germline-derived CDR1 and CDR2 are SQVTM and ANQGSEA. The CDR3 has 10 residues. Trimming left V 8 bases short and J 1 base short, with 5 bases between. The CDR3 nucleotides are TGCAGCTCGGCCCAAGAGACCCAGTACTTC. It encodes CSSAQETQYF.

The J gene is TRBJ1-2, the V gene TRBV10-3; D gene uncertain. V gave up 6 bases and J gave up 3 bases, with 11 bases separating them. Germline-derived CDR1 and CDR2 are ENHRY and SYGVKD. CDR3 length equals 13 residues. The CDR3 coding sequence is TGTGCCATCAGCGGTTCAGTCGACTATGGCTACACCTTC. Residues: CAISGSVDYGYTF.

The chain has TRBV10-3 and TRBJ2-7; 7 bases line up with TRBD2. The CDR3 is made up of 14 amino acids. The trim removed 3 bases at V and 0 bases at J, leaving 2 bases unmatched. CDR1 ENHRY and CDR2 SYGVKD come from the germline V gene. CDR3 in amino acids: CAISDGGTSYEQYF. Written as DNA, the CDR3 is TGTGCCATCAGTGACGGGGGGACCTCCTACGAGCAGTACTTC.

V and J are TRBV6-1 and TRBJ2-7; D possibly corresponds to TRBD1 (6 bases). CDR3 length: 14 amino acids. CDR1 and CDR2 from the germline V gene are MNHNS and SASEGT. Trimming took 3 bases from V and 2 from J, leaving 11 bases between them. The DNA of the CDR3 is TGTGCCAGCAGTGAGACAGGACTTACCTACGAGCAGTACTTC. Its protein is CASSETGLTYEQYF.

The rearrangement uses TRBV5-5 and TRBJ2-7; no definite D call. CDR3 size: 13 residues. CDR1 is SGHKS and CDR2 is YYEKEE in the germline V gene (reference sequence). Between the trimmed V and J ends, which lost 0 bases and 4 bases, there was a span of 8 bases. The CDR3 DNA reads TGTGCCAGCAGCTTGGGTGTGGGTTACGAGCAGTACTTC. This encodes CASSLGVGYEQYF. Filled out from reference TRBV5-5 and TRBJ2-7, the complete variable domain reads DAGVTQSPTHLIKTRGQQVTLRCSPISGHKSVSWYQQVLGQGPQFIFQYYEKEERGRGNFPDRFSARQFPNYSSELNVNALLLGDSALYLCASSLGVGYEQYFGPGTRLTVT.

This clone was detected a few times. The rearrangement links TRBV6-5 to TRBJ1-2, with D possibly TRBD1 on 5 matching bases. The V end was cut by 2 bases, the J end by 6 bases, with 10 bases between. The CDR3 is 13 residues long. Germline-derived CDR1 and CDR2 are MNHEY and SVGAGI. The CDR3 nucleotides read TGTGCCAGCAGTTACCCAGGACAAGATGGCTACACCTTC. Encoded protein: CASSYPGQDGYTF.